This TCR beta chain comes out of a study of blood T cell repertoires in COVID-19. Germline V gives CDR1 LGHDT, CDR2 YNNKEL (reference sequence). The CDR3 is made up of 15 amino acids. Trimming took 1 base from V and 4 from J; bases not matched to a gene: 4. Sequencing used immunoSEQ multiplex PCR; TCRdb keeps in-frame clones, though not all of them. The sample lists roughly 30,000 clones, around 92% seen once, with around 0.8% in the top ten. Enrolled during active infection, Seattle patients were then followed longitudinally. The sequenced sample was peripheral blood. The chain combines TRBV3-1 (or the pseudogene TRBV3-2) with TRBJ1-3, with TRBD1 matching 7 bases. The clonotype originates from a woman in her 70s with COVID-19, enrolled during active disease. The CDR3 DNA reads TGTGCCAGCAGCCAAGGACAGGGTCTGGGAAACACCATATATTTT. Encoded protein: CASSQGQGLGNTIYF.